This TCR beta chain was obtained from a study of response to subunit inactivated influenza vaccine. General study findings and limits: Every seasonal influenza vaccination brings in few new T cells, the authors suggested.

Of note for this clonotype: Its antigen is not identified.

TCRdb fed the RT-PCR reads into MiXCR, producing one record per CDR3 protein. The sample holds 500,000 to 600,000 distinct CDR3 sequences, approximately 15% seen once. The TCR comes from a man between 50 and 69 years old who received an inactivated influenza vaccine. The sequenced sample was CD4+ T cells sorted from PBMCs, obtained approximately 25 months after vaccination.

The CDR3 coding sequence is TGTGCCATCAGTGAAGAGTTCGGGTTTTCGTCCTACGAGCAGTACTTC. Translated, it gives CAISEEFGFSSYEQYF. This chain uses TRBV10-3 with TRBJ2-7; D is undetermined. This CDR3 comprises 16 residues. Germline-derived CDR1 and CDR2 are ENHRY and SYGVKD. V was shortened by 3 bases and J by 1 base, with 16 bases between the two germline ends.